This record concerns one TCR beta chain sequence. Expressed TCRB transcripts were sequenced, since all the RNA that had been isolated was reverse transcribed. The table came from immunoSEQ multiplex PCR; TCRdb's copy has only in-frame clones and leaves some out. This table has roughly 180,000 clones, 13% appearing once. Germline V gives CDR1 SQVTM, CDR2 ANQGSEA. CDR3 length: 15 residues. Trimming cost V 5 bases and J 0 bases, with 14 bases left between them. The record originates from a study of beta chain features in type 1 diabetes. Sequenced sample: central memory CD4+ T cells from blood. The V gene is TRBV29-1, the J gene TRBJ1-3, with D uncertain. This TCR was sampled from a woman between 18 and 29 years old in good health. CDR3 residues: CSVMVKKSSGNTIYF. In DNA, the CDR3 is TGCAGCGTTATGGTCAAGAAGAGCTCTGGAAACACCATATATTTT. The variable domain in full, with the rest retrieved from reference TRBV29-1 and TRBJ1-3, is SAVISQKPSRDICQRGTSLTIQCQVDSQVTMMFWYRQQPGQSLTLIATANQGSEATYESGFVIDKFPISRPNLTFSTLTVSNMSPEDSSIYLCSVMVKKSSGNTIYFGEGSWLTVV.